A single sample gave rise to the 19 T cell receptor beta chains below, sequenced in a study of glioma-infiltrating T cells. TCR alpha and beta CDR3 regions were amplified from RNA using iRepertoire nested multiplex PCR. TCRdb passed the multiplex PCR reads through MiXCR, listing each CDR3 protein once. This sample carries some 110,000 distinct CDR3 sequences, approximately 25% of them seen once, and the ten largest clones take about 16%. The specimen sequenced was glioma tissue, nonneoplastic brain tissue, or PBMCs (not recorded which). The receptors shown here come from a human donor with low-grade glioma or glioblastoma, undergoing nonglioma brain surgery, or in good health (not recorded which).

The chain recombines TRBV6-1 with TRBJ2-7; 12 bases are shared with TRBD2. The V and J ends lost 5 bases and 4 bases, in that order; junction bases with no gene match: 6. The CDR3 is made up of 15 amino acids. Germline CDR1 and CDR2: MNHNS and SASEGT. The CDR3 here is CASSTTSGSIYEQYF. The CDR3 nucleotides read TGTGCCAGCAGTACGACTAGCGGGAGTATTTACGAGCAGTACTTC.

This clonotype appeared many times. V gene TRBV18 combines with J gene TRBJ1-1; D may be TRBD1 (5 bases). The CDR3 contains 13 residues. Deletions cut 0 bases from V and 8 bases from J, with 10 bases between. Germline V lookup: CDR1 KGHSH, CDR2 LQKENI. The CDR3 region has the DNA TGTGCCAGCTCACCACCCGACAGTCCCGAAGCTTTCTTT. This translates into CASSPPDSPEAFF.

The chain carries TRBV7-2 and TRBJ2-2; TRBD2 aligns across 12 bases. CDR1 is SGHTA, CDR2 FQGNSA, per germline. J gave up 4 bases and V 8 bases, and 8 bases lay outside the gene matches. The CDR3 runs 16 residues. CDR3 DNA: TGTGCCAGCGGCCGACTAGCGGGAGTAGGCACCGGGGAGCTGTTTTTT. Protein: CASGRLAGVGTGELFF.

The chain combines TRBV9 with TRBJ2-7, with unresolved D. Trimming took off 1 base at V and 7 bases at J, with 12 bases between the two ends. This CDR3 spans 13 amino acids. Germline values: CDR1 SGDLS, CDR2 YYNGEE. The CDR3 region has the DNA TGTGCCAGCAGCGTATCGGAGAGTGGGGAGCAGTACTTC. Protein product: CASSVSESGEQYF.

Regarding this clonotype: A read error may account for a junction end that differs from germline. The chain is built from TRBV28 and TRBJ2-7; 10 bases agree with TRBD2. CDR1 and CDR2 (germline): MDHEN, SYDVKM. The CDR3 is made up of 16 amino acids. The CDR3 DNA reads as TGTGCCAGCAGTTTTAAGCGGGGGGGCTACTCCTACGAGCAGTGCTTC. It translates to CASSFKRGGYSYEQCF.

This clonotype was found many times. The chain recombines TRBV29-1 with TRBJ2-7; 12 positions match TRBD2. Germline-derived CDR1 and CDR2 are SQVTM and ANQGSEA. The length of the CDR3 is 15 residues. V gave up 2 bases and J gave up 3 bases; unmatched junction bases: 5. The CDR3 protein is CSVENRLAGDYEQYF. As DNA, the CDR3 is TGCAGCGTTGAAAATCGACTAGCGGGAGACTACGAGCAGTACTTC.

This clonotype was observed many times. The DNA of the CDR3 is TGTGCCAGCAGCCCCCGGGGGGGTAGCGGCTACACCTTC. Its translation: CASSPRGGSGYTF. The chain combines TRBV7-2 with TRBJ1-2; weak D call: TRBD1 (5 bases). Germline-derived CDR1 and CDR2 are SGHTA and FQGNSA. The length of the CDR3 is 13 residues. V lost 5 bases and J 8 bases, leaving 15 bases between the germline ends.

For this clonotype: Since the CDR3 does not end with the conserved phenylalanine or tryptophan, this likely comes from a read error. The chain combines TRBV20-1 with TRBJ1-2; D may be TRBD1 (5 bases). The CDR3 is made up of 14 amino acids. Trimming took off 4 bases at V and 8 bases at J, with 20 bases between the two ends. Germline V CDR1 and CDR2: DFQATT, SNEGSKA (reference sequence). The CDR3 region is CSATPTAILFGYTL. In DNA form, the CDR3 reads TGCAGTGCTACCCCGACAGCGATACTTTTCGGCTACACCTTA.

This clonotype was seen ten or more times. The chain carries TRBV27 and TRBJ2-7; D may be TRBD1 or TRBD2 (5 bases each). Germline CDR1 MNHEY, CDR2 SMNVEV (reference sequence). CDR3 length equals 13 residues. Trimming shortened V by 2 bases and J by 4 bases, and 9 bases separated the two germline ends. The CDR3 bases are TGTGCCAGCAGTTTAGGGGGTGAATACGAGCAGTACTTC. The encoded protein is CASSLGGEYEQYF.

This clonotype has a count of ten or more. Written as DNA, the CDR3 is TGCAGTGCTAGAGATCGTGCGGGAGCGGGGAATGAGCAGTTCTTC. Residues: CSARDRAGAGNEQFF. The chain uses TRBV20-1 and TRBJ2-1; 7 bases align to TRBD2. Losses at the gene ends were 0 bases for V and 7 bases for J; bases not matched to a gene: 9. CDR1 and CDR2 (germline): DFQATT, SNEGSKA (reference sequence). This CDR3 has 15 amino acids.

This clonotype was found many times. An end of the junction differs from the germline gene, which may be a read error. CDR3 sequence: CASSSSTDTQYF. The DNA for the CDR3 is TGTGCCAGCAGTTCCAGCACAGATACGCAGTATTTT. The J gene is TRBJ2-3, the V gene TRBV5-1, with D unclear. This CDR3 is 12 amino acids long. Per the germline V gene, CDR1 is SGHRS and CDR2 is YFSETQ.

The V call is TRBV7-2, the J call TRBJ2-6; TRBD1 is a possible D gene (5 bases). Per germline, CDR1 SGHTA and CDR2 FQGNSA. The V and J ends lost 3 bases and 4 bases respectively, with 10 bases between them. The CDR3 runs to 15 residues. DNA of the CDR3: TGTGCCAGCAGCTTCCGCAGGGCGGGGGCCAACGTCCTGACTTTC. Translating gives CASSFRRAGANVLTF.

Only one count was recorded for this clonotype. A much larger clone sits a single nucleotide away, making a read error possible. CDR3 loop: CASSVGTERKQCF. As DNA, the CDR3 is TGTGCCAGCAGCGTAGGGACAGAGAGGAAGCAGTGCTTC. The chain combines TRBV5-4 with TRBJ2-7, with 7 bases that match TRBD1. This CDR3 comprises 13 residues. Germline CDR1 and CDR2: SGHNT and YYREEE (reference sequence). Drawing the rest from reference TRBV5-4 and TRBJ2-7, the complete variable domain is ETGVTQSPTHLIKTRGQQVTLRCSSQSGHNTVSWYQQALGQGPQFIFQYYREEENGRGNFPPRFSGLQFPNYSSELNVNALELDDSALYLCASSVGTERKQCFGPGTRLTVT.

The chain has TRBV29-1 and TRBJ2-2; D is unclear. V gave up 4 bases and J gave up 5 bases, with 11 bases separating them. The CDR3 spans 13 residues. The germline CDR1 and CDR2 sequences are SQVTM and ANQGSEA. The CDR3, as DNA: TGCAGCGTTGTCCCTGCAAGTACCGGGGAGCTGTTTTTT. Translating gives CSVVPASTGELFF.

Concerning this clonotype: This could be a read error, since a much larger clone is one nucleotide away. The V gene is TRBV15, the J gene TRBJ2-3; D is possibly TRBD1 or TRBD2 (5 bases each). The CDR3 has 17 residues. CDR1 and CDR2 from the germline V gene are LNHNV and YYDKDF (reference sequence). CDR3 sequence reads: CAASSEPGAASTDTQYF. The CDR3 bases are TGTGCCGCCAGCAGTGAGCCCGGGGCAGCTAGCACAGATACGCAGTATTTT.

This clonotype was observed many times. V usage is TRBV12-3 or TRBV12-4 and J usage is TRBJ2-1; 12 bases agree with TRBD1. Trimming cost V 7 bases and J 8 bases; bases outside gene matches: 15. The CDR3 has 17 amino acids. CDR3 sequence (DNA): TGTGCCAGCACTAAGGCTCCCGGGGGACAGGGGGCGTATGAGCAGTTCTTC. Encoded protein: CASTKAPGGQGAYEQFF.

About this clonotype itself: This could be a read error, since a much larger clone is one nucleotide away. The chain links TRBV7-2 to TRBJ1-3; no clear D. Per the germline V gene, CDR1 is SGHTA and CDR2 is FQGNSA. The CDR3 covers 15 residues. CDR3 amino acids: CASSPTVNSVNTIYF. The CDR3 DNA is TGTGCCAGCAGCCCGACCGTTAACTCTGTAAACACCATATATTTT.

This clonotype was observed many times. The chain joins TRBV6-1 to TRBJ2-7; D is perhaps TRBD1 (7 bases). The CDR3 extends over 15 amino acids. Germline assignment: CDR1 MNHNS and CDR2 SASEGT. V gave up 3 bases and J gave up 3 bases, with 15 bases separating them. CDR3 DNA sequence: TGTGCCAGCAGTGAGGACCAGGGGGGAAACTACGAGCAGTACTTC. Translation: CASSEDQGGNYEQYF.

In its sample, this clonotype was seen many times. This chain joins TRBV19 and TRBJ1-5; a possible D gene is TRBD1 (5 bases). Germline V lookup: CDR1 LNHDA, CDR2 SQIVND (reference sequence). V dropped 3 bases and J dropped 6 bases, with 12 bases sitting between them. The CDR3 is 14 residues long. The CDR3 DNA reads as TGTGCCAGTAGTATCAGGGAAACAGGTCAGCCCCAGCATTTT. As protein: CASSIRETGQPQHF.